This T cell receptor (beta chain) was observed in a study of shared clonotypes between healthy human individuals. Study-wide results and caveats: Generally, estimated richness proved larger in naive subsets than it did in memory subsets.

As for this clone: Its antigen remains unknown. This may be a read error: a much more frequent sequence differs by one nucleotide. In the same sample, other DNA sequences code for this CDR3.

Repertoires were generated with immunoSEQ multiplex PCR, while TCRdb's copy carries only in-frame clones and drops some. The sample records about 1.1 million clones, roughly 80% being singletons. The germline V and J ends were trimmed by 1 base and 5 bases, with 6 bases remaining between them. CDR1 and CDR2 (germline): SGHNT, YENEEA. The CDR3 length is 13 residues. The sample consisted of memory CD4+ T cells from PBMCs. Stated subset: CD45RA-negative fraction. The chain recombines TRBV11-3 with TRBJ2-1; D unclear. This receptor was taken from a man between 18 and 29 years old in good health. Some clones in this sample may be carry-over from other donors' samples. Here the CDR3 DNA reads TGTGCCAGCAGCTTAGGCCCAAACAATGAGCAGTTCTTC. This encodes CASSLGPNNEQFF.